The 31 T cell receptor beta chains below were found in one sample sequenced in a study of T-cell reconstitution after alpha-beta-depleted transplantation in children (dated by TCRdb to about 2016). Libraries were made using PCR. These reads were obtained on an Illumina HiSeq 2500. TCR library preparation used molecular barcoding, with unique molecular identifiers applied to normalize quantification of the TCRbeta repertoire. Using fastp at Q25 and MiXCR, TCRdb reprocessed the public reads and kept productive beta chains. Duplicate CDR3 protein sequences are folded into a single record with the most common DNA and genes. The sample contains some 550,000 distinct CDR3 sequences, around 19% of them found a single time. About 3.1% of the sample comes from the top ten. The sample in question was PBMCs from the stem cell graft donor, obtained from the stem cell graft. These TCRs come from a human donor who donated a stem cell graft to a child with acute lymphoblastic leukemia.

This chain links TRBV11-2 with TRBJ2-6; D gene unclear. The length of the CDR3 is 16 residues. V was pared by 1 base and J by 2 bases, with 9 bases between. Germline V CDR1 and CDR2: SGHAT, FQNNGV. DNA of the CDR3: TGTGCCAGCAGCTTAGTTTTGGGGACTGGGGCCAACGTCCTGACTTTC. Translating it yields CASSLVLGTGANVLTF. The variable domain in full, completed from reference TRBV11-2 and TRBJ2-6, reads EAGVAQSPRYKIIEKRQSVAFWCNPISGHATLYWYQQILGQGPKLLIQFQNNGVVDDSQLPKDRFSAERLKGVDSTLKIQPAKLEDSAVYLCASSLVLGTGANVLTFGAGSRLTVL.

This clonotype was found many times. The chain uses TRBV3-1 and TRBJ2-5; 10 nucleotides agree with TRBD2. This CDR3 has 20 residues. Germline V lookup: CDR1 LGHDT, CDR2 YNNKEL (reference sequence). The V segment lost 0 bases and the J segment 0 bases; nucleotides outside the gene matches: 13. Written as DNA, the CDR3 is TGTGCCAGCAGCCAAGATCCCCCCCTAGCGGGGGTCCCCTACCAAGAGACCCAGTACTTC. Translation: CASSQDPPLAGVPYQETQYF.

The V gene is TRBV7-9, the J gene TRBJ2-7; D remains ambiguous. V was clipped by 2 bases and J by 3 bases, with 8 bases between them. Germline V lookup: CDR1 SEHNR, CDR2 FQNEAQ (reference sequence). CDR3 length: 13 amino acids. CDR3 nucleotides: TGTGCCAGCAGCTTAATCGCCGGCTACGAGCAGTACTTC. It translates to CASSLIAGYEQYF. Together with reference TRBV7-9 and TRBJ2-7, the CDR3 gives the full variable domain: DTGVSQNPRHKITKRGQNVTFRCDPISEHNRLYWYRQTLGQGPEFLTYFQNEAQLEKSRLLSDRFSAERPKGSFSTLEIQRTEQGDSAMYLCASSLIAGYEQYFGPGTRLTVT.

This clonotype has only a few counts. This rearrangement joins TRBV5-1 to TRBJ1-2, with D possibly TRBD1 on 6 matching bases. Trimming pared 3 bases from V and 0 bases from J, leaving 12 bases between. CDR1 SGHRS and CDR2 YFSETQ come from the germline V gene. The CDR3 runs 15 residues. The CDR3 DNA reads as TGCGCCAGCAGCTCTAACAGGGTGACTAACTATGGCTACACCTTC. This sequence encodes CASSSNRVTNYGYTF. The variable domain in full, completed from reference TRBV5-1 and TRBJ1-2, reads KAGVTQTPRYLIKTRGQQVTLSCSPISGHRSVSWYQQTPGQGLQFLFEYFSETQRNKGNFPGRFSGRQFSNSRSEMNVSTLELGDSALYLCASSSNRVTNYGYTFGSGTRLTVV.

This clonotype was seen more than once but under ten times. The chain is built from TRBV7-2 and TRBJ2-3; D tentatively reads TRBD1 or TRBD2 (5 bases each). The CDR3 extends over 14 amino acids. V lost 5 bases and J lost 4, with 13 bases in between. CDR1 is SGHTA and CDR2 is FQGNSA in the germline V gene. The CDR3 reads CASSHYLGADTQYF. The DNA for the CDR3 is TGTGCCAGCAGCCATTACTTGGGGGCAGATACGCAGTATTTT.

This clonotype came up a few times. The chain links TRBV5-1 to TRBJ2-7, with TRBD2 identical over 11 bases. There are 15 residues in the CDR3. Germline V lookup: CDR1 SGHRS, CDR2 YFSETQ. V shed 4 bases and J 3 bases; nucleotides not matched to a gene: 6. The CDR3, as DNA: TGCGCCAGCAGCCCCTCGACTAGCGGGGTCTACGAGCAGTACTTC. Its translation: CASSPSTSGVYEQYF.

The chain recombines TRBV9 with TRBJ2-1; 8 bases line up with TRBD2. With V trimmed by 3 bases and J by 5 bases, 13 bases remained unmatched. This CDR3 contains 17 residues. Germline loops: CDR1 SGDLS, CDR2 YYNGEE. The CDR3 DNA sequence: TGTGCCAGCAGCGCCGGGGGAGCGGGAGTCAGGAACAATGAGCAGTTCTTC. Translating it yields CASSAGGAGVRNNEQFF.

The rearrangement links TRBV7-8 to TRBJ1-5; perhaps TRBD1 as D (6 bases). The CDR3 extends over 14 amino acids. Germline-derived CDR1 and CDR2 are SGHVS and FQNEAQ. Trimming removed 1 base at V and 6 bases at J, with 10 bases between. The CDR3 nucleotides are TGTGCCAGCAGCTTAGTGACAGGACCTCAGCCCCAGCATTTT. This gives the protein CASSLVTGPQPQHF.

Only a few counts were recorded for this clonotype. The chain combines TRBV5-1 with TRBJ2-2, with TRBD1 as a possible D gene (6 bases). The germline V gene has CDR1 SGHRS and CDR2 YFSETQ. Trimming took off 1 base at V and 3 bases at J, with 10 bases between the two ends. The CDR3 is made up of 15 amino acids. The CDR3 DNA reads as TGCGCCAGCAGCTTGTCCAGGGGAGACACCGGGGAGCTGTTTTTT. Translated: CASSLSRGDTGELFF.

The chain carries TRBV18 and TRBJ2-7; 8 bases match TRBD1. The CDR3 covers 15 residues. CDR1 is KGHSH and CDR2 is LQKENI in the germline V gene. J lost 1 base, V lost 2 bases, and 4 bases had no gene match. This chain's CDR3 is CASSPGQGLSYEQYF. The CDR3 region has the DNA TGTGCCAGCTCACCAGGACAGGGCCTATCCTACGAGCAGTACTTC.

This clonotype has just a few counts. V and J are TRBV3-1 and TRBJ1-2; no definite D call. The CDR3 covers 15 residues. Germline V lookup: CDR1 LGHDT, CDR2 YNNKEL (reference sequence). Between the trimmed V and J ends, which lost 3 bases and 4 bases, there was a span of 15 bases. The CDR3 here is CASSHSGLISYGYTF. The CDR3 DNA reads TGTGCCAGCAGCCACTCAGGTTTAATCTCCTATGGCTACACCTTC.

Worth noting for this clonotype: A junction boundary mismatches the germline segment, possibly from a read error. This chain connects TRBV5-1 to TRBJ2-3; weak D call: TRBD1 (5 bases). CDR1 is SGHRS, CDR2 YFSETQ, per germline. This CDR3 spans 15 amino acids. CDR3 in amino acids: CVSSPGDRATDTQYF. DNA for the CDR3: TGCGTCAGCAGCCCCGGAGACAGAGCCACAGATACGCAGTATTTT.

This chain uses TRBV30 with TRBJ2-7; D possibly corresponds to TRBD1 (6 bases). Looked up from germline, CDR1 is GTSNPN and CDR2 is SVGIG (reference sequence). V shed 2 bases and J shed 2 bases, with 16 bases lying between them. The CDR3 contains 15 residues. The CDR3 region has the DNA TGTGCCTGGAGTAATGAGGAGACAGGAGCCTACGAGCAGTACTTC. The encoded protein is CAWSNEETGAYEQYF.

The genes are TRBV5-8 and TRBJ1-5; TRBD1 aligns across 7 bases. V shed 6 bases and J 5 bases; nucleotides not matched to a gene: 11. The CDR3 has 15 amino acids. The germline gives CDR1 SGHTS, CDR2 YDEGEE. The CDR3, as DNA: TGTGCCAGCAAATTTGAGACAGGGTACGATCAGCCCCAGCATTTT. This sequence encodes CASKFETGYDQPQHF.

The chain couples TRBV13 to TRBJ1-2, with unresolved D. The germline gives CDR1 PRHDT, CDR2 FYEKMQ (reference sequence). The CDR3 totals 12 residues. The V gene lost 2 bases and the J gene lost 4 bases, with 5 bases spanning the gap. DNA of the CDR3: TGTGCCAGCAGCTTAACGTCCTATGGCTACACCTTC. Translating it yields CASSLTSYGYTF.

About this clonotype itself: The germline gene is not matched at one end of the junction; a read error may be the cause. The CDR3, as DNA: TGTGCCAGCGGCTTGGGGCTCCTCCGAGACGAGCAGTACTTC. This sequence encodes CASGLGLLRDEQYF. V usage is TRBV5-4 and J usage is TRBJ2-7; D might be TRBD1 (5 bases). CDR3 length equals 14 residues. The germline V gene encodes CDR1 SGHNT and CDR2 YYREEE (reference sequence). Combining the CDR3 with reference TRBV5-4 and TRBJ2-7 gives the whole variable domain ETGVTQSPTHLIKTRGQQVTLRCSSQSGHNTVSWYQQALGQGPQFIFQYYREEENGRGNFPPRFSGLQFPNYSSELNVNALELDDSALYLCASGLGLLRDEQYFGPGTRLTVT.

The chain uses TRBV4-1 and TRBJ2-1; 9 bases map to TRBD1. The V gene end was trimmed by 2 bases and the J gene end by 7 bases; junction bases not matched to a gene: 9. The CDR3 contains 16 residues. Germline-derived CDR1 and CDR2 are MGHRA and YSYEKL. CDR3 DNA: TGCGCCAGCAGCCAACCTAGGACAGGGGTCGGTAATGAGCAGTTCTTC. This gives the protein CASSQPRTGVGNEQFF.

CDR3 residues: CASSLAPSGAETQYF. In DNA, the CDR3 is TGTGCCAGCAGCTTAGCCCCCAGTGGGGCGGAGACCCAGTACTTC. The chain has TRBV11-2 and TRBJ2-5, with a tentative D call TRBD1 (5 bases). Germline values: CDR1 SGHAT, CDR2 FQNNGV. This CDR3 is 15 amino acids long. V dropped 1 base and J dropped 5 bases, with 14 bases sitting between them.

The J gene is TRBJ1-5, the V gene TRBV19; no clear D. The CDR3 consists of 12 residues. V gave up 5 bases and J gave up 9 bases, with 11 bases separating them. The germline V gene has CDR1 LNHDA and CDR2 SQIVND (reference sequence). Here the CDR3 reads CASSLWRGPQHF. The CDR3 nucleotides are TGTGCCAGTAGTCTCTGGCGGGGGCCCCAGCATTTT.

This chain uses TRBV6-1 with TRBJ2-4; 8 bases fit TRBD1. The germline V gene encodes CDR1 MNHNS and CDR2 SASEGT. This CDR3 is built from 14 residues. Trimming at V came to 7 bases and at J to 1 base, leaving 3 bases not matched to a gene. The CDR3: CASTHRGAKNIQYF. The CDR3 nucleotides are TGTGCCAGCACACACAGGGGGGCCAAAAACATTCAGTACTTC.

This clonotype was found many times. The chain is built from TRBV29-1 and TRBJ2-5; TRBD1 matches at 9 bases. Unmatched junction bases numbered 9, after V lost 5 bases and J lost 5 bases. Germline V CDR1 and CDR2: SQVTM, ANQGSEA. The CDR3 runs to 14 residues. CDR3 bases: TGCAGCGTTCTTGGGTACAGGGGGCTCGAGACCCAGTACTTC. It encodes CSVLGYRGLETQYF. Filled out from reference TRBV29-1 and TRBJ2-5, the complete variable domain reads SAVISQKPSRDICQRGTSLTIQCQVDSQVTMMFWYRQQPGQSLTLIATANQGSEATYESGFVIDKFPISRPNLTFSTLTVSNMSPEDSSIYLCSVLGYRGLETQYFGPGTRLLVL.

This clonotype was recorded a few times. The chain has TRBV12-3 or TRBV12-4 and TRBJ2-2, with 9 bases identical to TRBD2. After removal of 4 bases from V and 1 base from J, the junction contained 7 bases not matched to a gene. The CDR3 consists of 17 residues. In nucleotides, the CDR3 is TGTGCCAGCAGTTCATCCCCGACTAGCGGGAACACCGGGGAGCTGTTTTTT. Its translation: CASSSSPTSGNTGELFF.

This clonotype has more than one count but fewer than ten. This rearrangement joins TRBV9 to TRBJ2-1, with TRBD2 matching over 8 bases. The CDR3 spans 16 residues. CDR1 is SGDLS and CDR2 is YYNGEE in the germline V gene. Trimming at V came to 6 bases and at J to 5 bases, leaving 13 bases not matched to a gene. The CDR3 here is CASTLSPSGPNNEQFF. The CDR3 DNA follows: TGTGCCAGCACCCTAAGCCCTAGCGGGCCGAACAATGAGCAGTTCTTC.

This clonotype has a handful of counts. CDR3 in amino acids: CASSATRDGPQHF. The CDR3 nucleotides read TGTGCCAGCAGTGCGACGCGGGACGGGCCCCAGCATTTT. The chain combines TRBV13 with TRBJ1-5; perhaps TRBD1 as D (5 bases). The V gene lost 6 bases and the J gene lost 9 bases, with 15 bases spanning the gap. The CDR3 length is 13 residues. Germline CDR1 is PRHDT and CDR2 is FYEKMQ (reference sequence).

This clonotype has just a few counts. V and J are TRBV5-1 and TRBJ2-7; perhaps TRBD1 as D (6 bases). Germline V gives CDR1 SGHRS, CDR2 YFSETQ. V lost 0 bases and J lost 3, with 22 bases in between. The CDR3 spans 18 residues. The chain's CDR3 is CASSLAGGGLTTIYEQYF. DNA for the CDR3: TGCGCCAGCAGCTTGGCGGGTGGGGGCTTAACGACGATCTACGAGCAGTACTTC.

CDR3 residues: CASSFTGGGAGELFF. The CDR3 DNA is TGCGCCAGCAGCTTTACTGGAGGAGGGGCCGGGGAGCTGTTTTTT. V gene TRBV5-1 combines with J gene TRBJ2-2; possible D gene TRBD2, 6 bases. The CDR3 runs 15 residues. Trimming shortened V by 2 bases and J by 6 bases, and 14 bases separated the two germline ends. Germline loops: CDR1 SGHRS, CDR2 YFSETQ.

CDR3 protein: CASSQDPTKGGEQYF. CDR3 bases: TGTGCCAGCAGCCAAGATCCCACTAAAGGTGGTGAGCAGTACTTC. V usage is TRBV4-2 and J usage is TRBJ2-7; no firm D call. Trimming shortened V by 0 bases and J by 7 bases, and 16 bases separated the two germline ends. CDR1 and CDR2 from the germline V gene are LGHNA and YNFKEQ. The CDR3 runs 15 residues.

The chain carries TRBV20-1 and TRBJ2-1; 9 positions match TRBD2. This CDR3 contains 13 residues. J gave up 8 bases and V 3 bases, and 5 bases lay outside the gene matches. Germline-derived CDR1 and CDR2 are DFQATT and SNEGSKA (reference sequence). The CDR3, as DNA: TGCAGTGCTAGGCCGGGACTAGCATATGAGCAGTTCTTC. Protein sequence: CSARPGLAYEQFF.

The sample holds a few counts of this clonotype. The rearrangement uses TRBV9 and TRBJ2-1; D may be TRBD1 (5 bases). CDR3 size: 15 residues. Germline CDR1 is SGDLS and CDR2 is YYNGEE. The ends were cut back, 4 bases at V and 0 bases at J, with 11 bases in the middle. CDR3 in DNA: TGTGCCAGCAGCCTGTCAGACAGCTCCTACAATGAGCAGTTCTTC. Translation gives CASSLSDSSYNEQFF.

To note about this clonotype: Germline and junction disagree at one end, which may indicate a read error. J is TRBJ2-7 and V is TRBV14; D is ambiguous. Germline CDR1 reads SGHDN; CDR2 reads FVKESK. The CDR3 has 14 amino acids. Written as DNA, the CDR3 is TGTGCCAGCAGCCAGGACGTAAGCTCCTATGAGCAGTACTTC. Its protein is CASSQDVSSYEQYF.

This clonotype has ten or more counts. The V and J genes are TRBV24-1 and TRBJ2-1, with TRBD2 matching 9 bases. Germline V gene lookup returns CDR1 KGHDR and CDR2 SFDVKD. This CDR3 is 14 amino acids long. Trimming cost V 4 bases and J 5 bases; bases outside gene matches: 2. The CDR3 bases are TGTGCCACCAGTGAGGCGGGAGGGGACAATGAGCAGTTCTTC. Amino acids: CATSEAGGDNEQFF.